This T cell receptor beta chain was documented in a study of neurological immune-mediated disorders. Individuals who volunteered at a blood bank located in Maryland, USA, made up the group of healthy controls. 2 million PBMCs stored at -80 C were the source of the unsorted libraries. 5'RACE employing 10-nucleotide random UMIs yielded the cDNA. From 15-18 subjects, each sequencing run yielded over 160 million TCR-beta sequences. TCRdb reprocessed the 5' RACE reads with MiXCR, giving one entry per CDR3 protein. Of 35,000 to 45,000 distinct CDR3 sequences detected, 6% to 8.5% appear once; the ten largest clones hold about 4%. From germline, CDR1 is SEHNR and CDR2 FQNEAQ (reference sequence). The CDR3 consists of 14 residues. Germline trimming cut 5 bases from V and 7 bases from J; bases unmatched to any gene: 4. This clonotype showed up many times.

The TCR sequence derives from a woman between 35 and 50 years old in good health. The gene calls are TRBV7-9 and TRBJ2-2; 10 bases are shared with TRBD1. The sequenced sample was PBMCs. This CDR3 reads CASSEDRGDGELFF. The CDR3 coding sequence is TGTGCCAGCAGCGAGGACAGGGGGGACGGGGAGCTGTTTTTT.